This paragraph covers one TCR beta chain sequence. This CDR3 is built from 15 residues. CDR1 and CDR2 from the germline V gene are ENHRY and SYGVKD. Trimming left V 10 bases short and J 3 bases short, with 18 bases between. These data come from a study of blood T cell repertoires in COVID-19. Study at large: Samples representing acute and convalescent COVID-19 were sourced from the United States, Italy and Spain. PBMCs, B-cell-depleted T cells, or T cells provided the cDNA or gDNA that made up the material.

As handled by the study authors: From reference gene primer amplification, estimates of nucleated cell counts were derived. The data were produced by immunoSEQ multiplex PCR, yet TCRdb's version contains in-frame clones alone and is incomplete. V, J and clone size are those of that table, while D and trimming were read from the DNA. The sample yields around 700,000 clones, around 89% seen once. Sequencing input: peripheral blood. The sequence was collected from a woman younger than 35 with acute or convalescent COVID-19. This rearrangement joins TRBV10-3 to TRBJ2-2; perhaps TRBD2 as D (6 bases). CDR3 sequence reads: CATAPGVTYTGELFF. CDR3 in DNA: TGTGCCACGGCCCCGGGAGTAACATACACCGGGGAGCTGTTTTTT.